Shown below are 9 T cell receptor beta chains from a single sample sequenced in a study of OX40 agonist ivuxolimab in advanced cancers. This table comes from immunoSEQ multiplex PCR, and its TCRdb copy is limited to in-frame clones, with some not included. Among around 16,000 clones listed, over 55% were seen once. Sequenced material: CD4+ or CD8+ T cells sorted from blood, taken in a trial of the OX40 agonist ivuxolimab. The receptors stem from an adult with an advanced solid tumor such as melanoma, head and neck, liver or kidney cancer.

This clone was recorded a few times. The rearrangement joins TRBV5-6 to TRBJ2-1, with a tentative D call TRBD1 (6 bases). Germline-derived CDR1 and CDR2 are SGHDT and YYEEEE. This CDR3 contains 12 residues. Trimming stripped 2 bases from V and 15 bases from J, with 15 bases between. CDR3 in amino acids: CASSLMDSSGFF. The CDR3 nucleotides are TGTGCCAGCAGCTTAATGGACAGCTCGGGGTTCTTC. Together with reference TRBV5-6 and TRBJ2-1, the CDR3 gives the full variable domain: DAGVTQSPTHLIKTRGQQVTLRCSPKSGHDTVSWYQQALGQGPQFIFQYYEEEERQRGNFPDRFSGHQFPNYSSELNVNALLLGDSALYLCASSLMDSSGFFGPGTRLTVL.

There are a few counts of this clone. In DNA form, the CDR3 reads TGTGCCAGCAGCGTAGGGCGGGGGGACACAGATACGCAGTATTTT. Translated, it gives CASSVGRGDTDTQYF. The genes are TRBV9 and TRBJ2-3; 8 bases align to TRBD2. This CDR3 region has 15 residues. Trimming removed 0 bases from V and 2 bases from J; junction bases left unmatched: 2. The germline gives CDR1 SGDLS, CDR2 YYNGEE.

The chain joins TRBV4-1 to TRBJ2-7; 9 positions match TRBD1. Germline V gene lookup returns CDR1 MGHRA and CDR2 YSYEKL. The ends lost 1 base at V and 3 bases at J; junction bases unmatched: 7. This CDR3 has 16 amino acids. CDR3 sequence: CASSQGIGQGLYEQYF. The CDR3 DNA reads as TGCGCCAGCAGCCAAGGAATCGGACAGGGGCTCTACGAGCAGTACTTC.

The chain links TRBV6-5 to TRBJ2-7, with D possibly TRBD2 on 5 matching bases. V was cut by 1 base and J by 6 bases, with 13 bases left in between. The germline V gene has CDR1 MNHEY and CDR2 SVGAGI. The CDR3 is 14 residues long. In nucleotides, the CDR3 is TGTGCCAGCAGTTACTTAGCCCGGGATGGCGAGCAGTACTTC. As protein: CASSYLARDGEQYF.

By sample share, this clone is large. J is TRBJ1-2 and V is TRBV4-1; D remains ambiguous. The length of the CDR3 is 11 residues. The V end was cut by 6 bases, the J end by 7 bases, with 9 bases between. From germline, CDR1 is MGHRA and CDR2 YSYEKL. CDR3 in DNA: TGCGCCAGCAGAAATGTCGCTGGCTACACCTTC. As protein: CASRNVAGYTF.

This clone is labeled as medium-sized. The rearrangement joins TRBV4-1 to TRBJ2-5; D tentatively reads TRBD1 or TRBD2 (5 bases each). The ends were cut back, 0 bases at V and 5 bases at J, with 16 bases in the middle. The germline V gene has CDR1 MGHRA and CDR2 YSYEKL. The CDR3 loop spans 16 amino acids. This CDR3 reads CASSQEGSRAGETQYF. In nucleotides, the CDR3 is TGCGCCAGCAGCCAAGAAGGGAGCAGGGCGGGCGAGACCCAGTACTTC.

CDR3 sequence: CASSLSSYNEQFF. DNA for the CDR3: TGTGCCAGCAGTTTATCGTCCTACAATGAGCAGTTCTTC. The rearrangement links TRBV27 to TRBJ2-1, with D uncertain. V was clipped by 0 bases and J by 1 base, with 1 base between them. The CDR3 totals 13 residues. Germline V gene data show CDR1 as MNHEY and CDR2 as SMNVEV (reference sequence).

The chain recombines TRBV5-4 with TRBJ2-1; perhaps D is TRBD1 or TRBD2 (6 bases each). Germline V CDR1 and CDR2: SGHNT, YYREEE (reference sequence). The ends were cut back, 1 base at V and 0 bases at J, with 20 bases in the middle. The CDR3 has 19 amino acids. The DNA for the CDR3 is TGTGCCAGCAGCTTGTTCATCCCCTGGGGGCGGGGCTCCTACAATGAGCAGTTCTTC. Translation gives CASSLFIPWGRGSYNEQFF.

The V and J genes are TRBV15 and TRBJ1-5; no definite D call. The V end was cut by 8 bases, the J end by 2 bases, with 16 bases between. Germline CDR1 and CDR2: LNHNV and YYDKDF (reference sequence). This CDR3 comprises 15 residues. The CDR3: CATAPVRYRNQPQHF. DNA of the CDR3: TGTGCCACCGCCCCAGTCAGGTATCGCAATCAGCCCCAGCATTTT.